This entry features one T cell receptor (beta chain) sequence. Its specificity is unknown. This entry comes from a study of shared clonotypes between healthy human individuals. Study overall: Each donor had three CD4 naive, three CD4 memory, two CD8 naive and one CD8 memory plate. Study-wide points: Against clonotypes common to all four donors, non-shared ones had lower generation probabilities. Naive subsets, compared against memory subsets, generally had larger estimated richness values.

Original analysis: In the immunoSEQ data, sequences were junction-only and lacked quality scores, so filtering differed. Using immunoSEQ multiplex PCR, the repertoire was profiled, and TCRdb retains in-frame clones only, with some absent. V and J calls plus clone size are reproduced from that table; the DNA served to infer D and trimming. The sample has about 2.4 million clones; approximately 93% are singletons. From germline, CDR1 is SGHDT and CDR2 YYEEEE. The CDR3 spans 15 residues. Trimming stripped 0 bases from V and 3 bases from J, with 13 bases between. The chain uses TRBV5-6 and TRBJ2-7; possibly TRBD2 for D (6 bases). This clonotype was sampled from a man aged 18-30 years in good health. Some clones in this sample may be carry-over from other donors' samples. Material for sequencing was naive CD4+ T cells from PBMCs. As for subset: CD45RA+ positively selected. The CDR3 spells CASSLGYSGYYEQYF. Written as DNA, the CDR3 is TGTGCCAGCAGCTTGGGGTATAGCGGTTACTACGAGCAGTACTTC.